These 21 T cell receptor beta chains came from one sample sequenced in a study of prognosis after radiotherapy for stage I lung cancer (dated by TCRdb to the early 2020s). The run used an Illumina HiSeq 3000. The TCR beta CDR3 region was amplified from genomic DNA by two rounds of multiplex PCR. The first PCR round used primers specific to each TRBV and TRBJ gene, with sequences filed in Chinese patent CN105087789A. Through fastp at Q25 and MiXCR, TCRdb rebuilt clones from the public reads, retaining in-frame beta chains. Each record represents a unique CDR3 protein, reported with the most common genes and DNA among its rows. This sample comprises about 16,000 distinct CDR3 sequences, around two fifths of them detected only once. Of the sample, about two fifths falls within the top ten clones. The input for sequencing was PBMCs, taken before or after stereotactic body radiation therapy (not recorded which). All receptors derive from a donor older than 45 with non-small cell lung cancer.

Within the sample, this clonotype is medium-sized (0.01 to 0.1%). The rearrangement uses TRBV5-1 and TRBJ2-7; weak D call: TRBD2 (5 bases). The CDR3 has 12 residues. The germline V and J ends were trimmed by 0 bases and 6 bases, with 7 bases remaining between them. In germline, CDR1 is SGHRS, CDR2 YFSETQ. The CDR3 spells CASSLDEGEQYF. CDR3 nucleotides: TGCGCCAGCAGCTTGGACGAGGGCGAGCAGTACTTC. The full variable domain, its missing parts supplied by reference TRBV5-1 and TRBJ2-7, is KAGVTQTPRYLIKTRGQQVTLSCSPISGHRSVSWYQQTPGQGLQFLFEYFSETQRNKGNFPGRFSGRQFSNSRSEMNVSTLELGDSALYLCASSLDEGEQYFGPGTRLTVT.

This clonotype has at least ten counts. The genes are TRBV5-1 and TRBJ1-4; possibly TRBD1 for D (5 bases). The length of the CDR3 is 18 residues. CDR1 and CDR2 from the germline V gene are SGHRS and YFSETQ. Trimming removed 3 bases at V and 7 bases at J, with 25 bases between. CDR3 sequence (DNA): TGCGCCAGCAGCTCTGGGTCCCGGGGCCAGGTCCGGGGTGAAAAACTGTTTTTT. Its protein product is CASSSGSRGQVRGEKLFF.

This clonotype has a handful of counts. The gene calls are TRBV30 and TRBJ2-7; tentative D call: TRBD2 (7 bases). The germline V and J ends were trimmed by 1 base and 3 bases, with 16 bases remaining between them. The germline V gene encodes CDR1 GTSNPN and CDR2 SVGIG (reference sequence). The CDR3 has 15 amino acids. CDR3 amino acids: CAWSARGGRSYEQYF. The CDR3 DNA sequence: TGTGCCTGGAGTGCAAGGGGGGGCAGGAGCTACGAGCAGTACTTC.

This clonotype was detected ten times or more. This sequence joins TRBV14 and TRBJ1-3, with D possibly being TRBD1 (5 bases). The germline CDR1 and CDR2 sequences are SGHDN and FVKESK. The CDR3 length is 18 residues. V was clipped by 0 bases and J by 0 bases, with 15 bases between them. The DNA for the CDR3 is TGTGCCAGCAGCCAAGATCTTGTTGAGGGGCCCTCTGGAAACACCATATATTTT. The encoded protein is CASSQDLVEGPSGNTIYF. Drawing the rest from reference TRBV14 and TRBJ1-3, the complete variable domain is EAGVTQFPSHSVIEKGQTVTLRCDPISGHDNLYWYRRVMGKEIKFLLHFVKESKQDESGMPNNRFLAERTGGTYSTLKVQPAELEDSGVYFCASSQDLVEGPSGNTIYFGEGSWLTVV.

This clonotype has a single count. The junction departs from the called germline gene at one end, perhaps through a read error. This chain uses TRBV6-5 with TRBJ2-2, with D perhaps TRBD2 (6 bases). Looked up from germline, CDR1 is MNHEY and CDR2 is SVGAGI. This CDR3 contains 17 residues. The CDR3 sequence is CASSSPFRAGHTVELFF. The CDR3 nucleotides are TGTGCCAGCAGTTCCCCGTTTAGAGCGGGCCACACCGTGGAGCTGTTTTTT.

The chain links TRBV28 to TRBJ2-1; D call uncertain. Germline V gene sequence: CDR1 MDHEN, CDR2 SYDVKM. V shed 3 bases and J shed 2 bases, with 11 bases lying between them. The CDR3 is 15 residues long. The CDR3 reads CASSFAHSTYNEQFF. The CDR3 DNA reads TGTGCCAGCAGTTTTGCCCACAGTACCTACAATGAGCAGTTCTTC.

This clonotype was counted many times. DNA for the CDR3: TGTGCCAGCACCAGCTCGGGTTTTCCGTTCTTC. It encodes CASTSSGFPFF. The chain links TRBV2 to TRBJ2-1; no firm D call. Trimming removed 7 bases from V and 15 bases from J, with 16 bases in between. Germline V gives CDR1 SNHLY, CDR2 FYNNEI. CDR3 length: 11 amino acids.

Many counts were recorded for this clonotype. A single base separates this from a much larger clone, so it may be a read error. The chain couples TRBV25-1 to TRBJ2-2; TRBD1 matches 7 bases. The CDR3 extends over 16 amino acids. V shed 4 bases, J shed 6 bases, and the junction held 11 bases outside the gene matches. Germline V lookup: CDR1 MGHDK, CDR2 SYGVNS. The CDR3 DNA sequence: TGTGCCAGCAGTGCTTCACAGGGGCGACACGCCGGGGAGCTGTTTTTT. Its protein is CASSASQGRHAGELFF. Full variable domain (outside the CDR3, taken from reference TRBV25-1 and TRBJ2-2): EADIYQTPRYLVIGTGKKITLECSQTMGHDKMYWYQQDPGMELHLIHYSYGVNSTEKGDLSSESTVSRIRTEHFPLTLESARPSHTSQYLCASSASQGRHAGELFFGEGSRLTVL.

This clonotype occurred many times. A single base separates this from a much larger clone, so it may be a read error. The CDR3 DNA follows: TGTGCCAGCAGTCTCCTACAAGAGACCCGGTACTTC. Translating gives CASSLLQETRYF. The V gene is TRBV12-3 or TRBV12-4, the J gene TRBJ2-5; no clear D. The length of the CDR3 is 12 residues.

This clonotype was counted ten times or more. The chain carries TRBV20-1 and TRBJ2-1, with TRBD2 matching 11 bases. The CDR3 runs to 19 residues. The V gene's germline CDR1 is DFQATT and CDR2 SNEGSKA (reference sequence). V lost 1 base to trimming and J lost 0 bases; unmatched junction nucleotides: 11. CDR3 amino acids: CSARAVASGRFSSYNEQFF. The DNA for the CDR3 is TGCAGTGCTAGAGCGGTGGCTAGCGGGAGGTTCAGCTCCTACAATGAGCAGTTCTTC.

CDR3 bases: TGTGCCAGCAGTTACCTGACGGTGGCCACCGGGGAGCTGTTTTTT. This sequence encodes CASSYLTVATGELFF. V is TRBV6-5 and J is TRBJ2-2; D unclear. V lost 2 bases and J lost 4, with 11 bases in between. This CDR3 comprises 15 residues. CDR1 is MNHEY and CDR2 is SVGAGI in the germline V gene.

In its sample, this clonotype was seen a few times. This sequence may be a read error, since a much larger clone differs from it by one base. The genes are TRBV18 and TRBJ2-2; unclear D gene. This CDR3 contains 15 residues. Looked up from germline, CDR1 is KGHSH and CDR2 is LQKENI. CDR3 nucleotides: TGTGCCAGCCCACCAGATAGGGTGGAAGCCGGGGAGCTGTTTTTT. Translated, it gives CASPPDRVEAGELFF.

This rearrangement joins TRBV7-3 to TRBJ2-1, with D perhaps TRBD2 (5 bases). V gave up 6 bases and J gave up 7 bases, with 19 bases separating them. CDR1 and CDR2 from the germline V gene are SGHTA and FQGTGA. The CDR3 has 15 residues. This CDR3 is CASRSGRNSGNEQFF. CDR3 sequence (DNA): TGTGCCAGCAGAAGCGGCCGCAATTCGGGGAATGAGCAGTTCTTC.

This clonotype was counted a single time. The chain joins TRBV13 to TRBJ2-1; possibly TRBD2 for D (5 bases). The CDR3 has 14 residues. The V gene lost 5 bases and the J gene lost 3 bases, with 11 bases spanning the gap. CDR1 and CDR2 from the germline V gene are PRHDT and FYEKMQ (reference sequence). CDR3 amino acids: CASSRTGNYNEQFF. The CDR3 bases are TGTGCCAGCAGCCGAACCGGGAACTACAATGAGCAGTTCTTC.

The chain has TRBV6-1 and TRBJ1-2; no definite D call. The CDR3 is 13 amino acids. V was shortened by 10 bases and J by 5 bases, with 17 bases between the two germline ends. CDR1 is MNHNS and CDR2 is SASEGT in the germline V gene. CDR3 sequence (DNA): TGTGCCACCTTTTCCGACCTTTCGTATGGCTACACCTTC. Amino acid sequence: CATFSDLSYGYTF.

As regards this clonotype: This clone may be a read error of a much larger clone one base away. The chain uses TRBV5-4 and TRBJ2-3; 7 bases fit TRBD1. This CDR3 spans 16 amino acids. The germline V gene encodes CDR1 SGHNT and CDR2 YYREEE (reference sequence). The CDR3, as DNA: TGTGCCAGCAGCTTGTCAGGGGGTTATAGCACAGATACGAAGTATTTT. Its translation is CASSLSGGYSTDTKYF. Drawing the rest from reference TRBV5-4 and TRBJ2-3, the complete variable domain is ETGVTQSPTHLIKTRGQQVTLRCSSQSGHNTVSWYQQALGQGPQFIFQYYREEENGRGNFPPRFSGLQFPNYSSELNVNALELDDSALYLCASSLSGGYSTDTKYFGPGTRLTVL.

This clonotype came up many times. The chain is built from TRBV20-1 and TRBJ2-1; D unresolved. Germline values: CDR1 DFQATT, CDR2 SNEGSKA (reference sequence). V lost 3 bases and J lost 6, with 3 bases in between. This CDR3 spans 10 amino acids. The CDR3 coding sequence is TGCAGTGCTAGTCGCAATGAGCAGTTCTTC. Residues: CSASRNEQFF.

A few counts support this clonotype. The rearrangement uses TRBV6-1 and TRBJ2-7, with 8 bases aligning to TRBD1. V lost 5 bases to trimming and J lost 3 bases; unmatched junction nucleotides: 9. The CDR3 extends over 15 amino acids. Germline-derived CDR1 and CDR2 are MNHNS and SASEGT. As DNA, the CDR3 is TGTGCCAGCAGTCCCCGGCCAGGGGGCAGCTACGAGCAGTACTTC. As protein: CASSPRPGGSYEQYF.

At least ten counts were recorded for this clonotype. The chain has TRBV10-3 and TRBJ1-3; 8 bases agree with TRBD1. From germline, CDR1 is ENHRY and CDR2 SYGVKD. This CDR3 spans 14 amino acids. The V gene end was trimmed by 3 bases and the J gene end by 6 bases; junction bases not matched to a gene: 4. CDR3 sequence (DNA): TGTGCCATCAGTGACCAGGGACAGGAAAACACCATATATTTT. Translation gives CAISDQGQENTIYF.

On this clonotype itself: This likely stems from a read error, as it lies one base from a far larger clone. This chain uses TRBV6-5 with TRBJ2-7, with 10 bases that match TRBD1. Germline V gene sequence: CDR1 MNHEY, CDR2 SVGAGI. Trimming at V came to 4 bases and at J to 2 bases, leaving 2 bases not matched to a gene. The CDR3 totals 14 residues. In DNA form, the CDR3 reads TGTGCCAGCAGTTCGGGACAGGGGCCCTACGAGCAGTACTTC. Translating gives CASSSGQGPYEQYF.

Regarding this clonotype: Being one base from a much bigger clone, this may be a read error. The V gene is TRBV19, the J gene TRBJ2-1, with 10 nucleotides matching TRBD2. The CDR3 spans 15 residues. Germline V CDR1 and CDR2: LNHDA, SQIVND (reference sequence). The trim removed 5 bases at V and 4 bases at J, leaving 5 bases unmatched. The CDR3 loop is CASSPGLAVYNEQFF. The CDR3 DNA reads TGTGCCAGTAGTCCTGGACTAGCGGTTTACAATGAGCAGTTCTTC. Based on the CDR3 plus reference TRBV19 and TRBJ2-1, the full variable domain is DGGITQSPKYLFRKEGQNVTLSCEQNLNHDAMYWYRQDPGQGLRLIYYSQIVNDFQKGDIAEGYSVSREKKESFPLTVTSAQKNPTAFYLCASSPGLAVYNEQFFGPGTRLTVL.